The TCR beta chain described here comes from a study of cytotoxic CD8 clonotypes in ibrutinib-treated CLL. Study at large: Around 25 partial and 2 complete responses; at median roughly 70 months, around 14 remitted, about twelve progressed. Response samples followed a median about twelve months of treatment, range 6 to 36.

Germline-derived CDR1 and CDR2 are MDHEN and SYDVKM. Trimming left V 2 bases short and J 1 base short, with 15 bases between. The CDR3 has 16 residues. The repertoire was sequenced with immunoSEQ multiplex PCR; TCRdb's copy has only in-frame clones and lacks some. The table includes fewer than 75,000 clones, less than 75% detected once. This chain joins TRBV28 and TRBJ2-7; a weak D match, TRBD2 (5 bases). This TCR was recovered from a human donor with chronic lymphocytic leukemia. The sample in question was PBMCs, obtained after 12 months of ibrutinib treatment. The CDR3 sequence is CASSLGVRGRSYEQYF. The CDR3 nucleotides are TGTGCCAGCAGTTTAGGAGTGCGAGGGCGATCCTACGAGCAGTACTTC.